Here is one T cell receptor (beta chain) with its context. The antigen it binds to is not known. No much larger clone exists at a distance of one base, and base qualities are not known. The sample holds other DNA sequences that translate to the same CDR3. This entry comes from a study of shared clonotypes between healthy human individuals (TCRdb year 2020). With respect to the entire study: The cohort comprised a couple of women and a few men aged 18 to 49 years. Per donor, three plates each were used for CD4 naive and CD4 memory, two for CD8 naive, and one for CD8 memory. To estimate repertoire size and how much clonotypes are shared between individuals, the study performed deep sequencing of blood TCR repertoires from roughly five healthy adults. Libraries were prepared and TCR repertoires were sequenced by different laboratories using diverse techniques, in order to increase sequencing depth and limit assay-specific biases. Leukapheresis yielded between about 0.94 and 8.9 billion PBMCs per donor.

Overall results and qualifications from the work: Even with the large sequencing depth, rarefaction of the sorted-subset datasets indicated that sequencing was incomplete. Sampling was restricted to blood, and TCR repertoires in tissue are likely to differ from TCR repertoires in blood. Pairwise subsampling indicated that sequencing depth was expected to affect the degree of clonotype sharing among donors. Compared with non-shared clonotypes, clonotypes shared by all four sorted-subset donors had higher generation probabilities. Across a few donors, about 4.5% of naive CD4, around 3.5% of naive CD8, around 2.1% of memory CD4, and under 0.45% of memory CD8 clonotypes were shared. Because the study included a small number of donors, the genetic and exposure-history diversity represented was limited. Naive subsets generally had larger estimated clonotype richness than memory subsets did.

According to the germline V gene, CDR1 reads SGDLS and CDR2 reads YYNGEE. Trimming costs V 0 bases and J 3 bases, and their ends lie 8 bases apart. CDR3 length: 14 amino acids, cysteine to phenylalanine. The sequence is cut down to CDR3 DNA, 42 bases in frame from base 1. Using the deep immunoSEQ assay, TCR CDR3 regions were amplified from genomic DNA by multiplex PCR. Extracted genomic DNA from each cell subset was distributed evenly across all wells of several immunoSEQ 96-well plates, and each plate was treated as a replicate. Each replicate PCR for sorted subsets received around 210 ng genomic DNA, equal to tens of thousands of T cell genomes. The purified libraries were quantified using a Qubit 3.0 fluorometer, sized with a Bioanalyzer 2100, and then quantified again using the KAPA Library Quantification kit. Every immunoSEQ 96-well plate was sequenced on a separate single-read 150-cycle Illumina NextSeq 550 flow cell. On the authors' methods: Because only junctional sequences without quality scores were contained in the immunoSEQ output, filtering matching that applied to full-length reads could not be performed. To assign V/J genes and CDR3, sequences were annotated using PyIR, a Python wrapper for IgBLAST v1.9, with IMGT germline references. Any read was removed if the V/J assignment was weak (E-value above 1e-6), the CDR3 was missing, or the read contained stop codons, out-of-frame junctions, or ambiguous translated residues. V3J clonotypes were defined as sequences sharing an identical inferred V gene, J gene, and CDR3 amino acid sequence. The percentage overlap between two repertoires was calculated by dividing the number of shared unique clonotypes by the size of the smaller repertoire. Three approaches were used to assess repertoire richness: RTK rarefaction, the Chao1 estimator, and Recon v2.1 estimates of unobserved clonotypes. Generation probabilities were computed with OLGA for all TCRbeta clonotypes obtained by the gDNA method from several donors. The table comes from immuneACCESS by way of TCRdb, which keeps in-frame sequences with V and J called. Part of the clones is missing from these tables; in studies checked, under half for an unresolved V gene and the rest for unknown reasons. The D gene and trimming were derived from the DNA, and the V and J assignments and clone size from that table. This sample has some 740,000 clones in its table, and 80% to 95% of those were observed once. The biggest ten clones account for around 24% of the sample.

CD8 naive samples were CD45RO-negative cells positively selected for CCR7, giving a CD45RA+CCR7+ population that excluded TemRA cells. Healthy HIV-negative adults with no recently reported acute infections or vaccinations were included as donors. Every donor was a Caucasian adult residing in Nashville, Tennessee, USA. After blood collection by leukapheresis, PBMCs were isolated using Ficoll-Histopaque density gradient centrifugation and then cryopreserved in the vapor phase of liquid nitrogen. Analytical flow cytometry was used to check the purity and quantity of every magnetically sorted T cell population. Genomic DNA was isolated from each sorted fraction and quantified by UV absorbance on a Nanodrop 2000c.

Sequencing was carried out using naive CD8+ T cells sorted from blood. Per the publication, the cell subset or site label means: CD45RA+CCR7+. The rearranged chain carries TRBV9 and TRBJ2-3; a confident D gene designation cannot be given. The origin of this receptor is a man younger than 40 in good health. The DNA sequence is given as TGTGCCAGCAGCGTAGTCGATTCTACAGATACGCAGTATTTT. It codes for CASSVVDSTDTQYF.